This T cell receptor beta chain emerged from a study of blood T cell repertoires in COVID-19. Method: immunoSEQ multiplex PCR; TCRdb's copy keeps in-frame clones and lacks some. In the table there are approximately 120,000 clones, around 80% of which are singletons. J gave up 3 bases and V 0 bases, and 8 bases lay outside the gene matches. CDR3 length equals 16 residues. Germline CDR1 MNHEY, CDR2 SVGEGT. The gene calls are TRBV6-2 or TRBV6-3 and TRBJ2-7; TRBD2 aligns across 7 bases. The sequenced material came from peripheral blood. The clonotype was recovered from a woman aged 80 or older with active or convalescent COVID-19. The DNA of the CDR3 is TGTGCCAGCAGTTACTCGGCCGAGCGGGGAAACTACGAGCAGTACTTC. Encoded protein: CASSYSAERGNYEQYF.